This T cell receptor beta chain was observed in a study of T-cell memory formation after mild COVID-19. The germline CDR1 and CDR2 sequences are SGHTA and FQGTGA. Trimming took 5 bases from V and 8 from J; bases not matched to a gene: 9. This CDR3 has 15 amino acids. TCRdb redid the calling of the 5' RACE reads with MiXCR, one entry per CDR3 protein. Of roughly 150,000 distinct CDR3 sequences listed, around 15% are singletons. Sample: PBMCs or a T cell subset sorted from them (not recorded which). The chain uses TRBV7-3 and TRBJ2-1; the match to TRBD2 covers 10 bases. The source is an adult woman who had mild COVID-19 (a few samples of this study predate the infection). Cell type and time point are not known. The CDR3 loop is CASSLGLAATHEQFF. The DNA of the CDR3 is TGTGCCAGCAGCCTAGGACTAGCGGCCACTCATGAGCAGTTCTTC.